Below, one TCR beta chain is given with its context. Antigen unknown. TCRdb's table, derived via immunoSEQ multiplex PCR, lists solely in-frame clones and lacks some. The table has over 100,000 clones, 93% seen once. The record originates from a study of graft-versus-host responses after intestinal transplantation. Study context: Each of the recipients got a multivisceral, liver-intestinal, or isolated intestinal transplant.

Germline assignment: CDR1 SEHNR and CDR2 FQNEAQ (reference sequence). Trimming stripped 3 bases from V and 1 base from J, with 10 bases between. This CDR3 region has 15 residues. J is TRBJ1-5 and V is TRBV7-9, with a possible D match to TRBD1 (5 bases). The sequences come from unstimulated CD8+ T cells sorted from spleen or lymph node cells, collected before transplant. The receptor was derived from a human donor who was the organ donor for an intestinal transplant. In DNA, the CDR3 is TGTGCCAGCAGCTTGAGGGGAAGGAGCAATCAGCCCCAGCATTTT. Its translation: CASSLRGRSNQPQHF.